This entry lists 30 T cell receptor beta chains sequenced from one sample in a study of graft-versus-host responses after intestinal transplantation. Sequencing was performed with immunoSEQ multiplex PCR; in TCRdb, only in-frame clones are kept and a portion is missing. The sample lists 85,000 to 90,000 clones; roughly four fifths were seen once. Their antigens are not known. This specimen consisted of unstimulated CD8+ T cells sorted from spleen or lymph node cells, obtained before intestinal transplant. The source is a human donor who received an intestinal transplant.

The chain recombines TRBV29-1 with TRBJ1-1; tentatively, D is TRBD1 (6 bases). The ends were cut back, 2 bases at V and 4 bases at J, with 26 bases in the middle. From germline, CDR1 is SQVTM and CDR2 ANQGSEA. CDR3 length: 18 residues. CDR3 nucleotide sequence: TGCAGCGTTGAAACCCAGGAGGGGGTGGTAATGTGGGGCACTGAAGCTTTCTTT. Translated, it gives CSVETQEGVVMWGTEAFF.

J is TRBJ2-1 and V is TRBV7-3, with D possibly called TRBD1 or TRBD2 (5 bases each). Trimming cost V 0 bases and J 4 bases, with 10 bases left between them. Germline-derived CDR1 and CDR2 are SGHTA and FQGTGA. The CDR3 extends over 15 amino acids. The CDR3 region is CASSLTGTYYNEQFF. The CDR3 nucleotides are TGTGCCAGCAGCTTAACCGGGACCTATTACAATGAGCAGTTCTTC.

This sequence joins TRBV19 and TRBJ2-7; D call uncertain. With 2 bases removed from V and 3 bases from J, the gap between germline ends came to 11 bases. The CDR3 is made up of 14 amino acids. Germline V gene sequence: CDR1 LNHDA, CDR2 SQIVND (reference sequence). The CDR3 sequence: CASSISGAYYEQYF. CDR3 bases: TGTGCCAGTAGTATATCAGGCGCTTACTACGAGCAGTACTTC.

This rearrangement joins TRBV18 to TRBJ1-1; no reliable D call. V shed 2 bases and J shed 0 bases, with 13 bases lying between them. CDR3 length equals 16 residues. CDR1 is KGHSH and CDR2 is LQKENI in the germline V gene. The CDR3 reads CASSPFRADMNTEAFF. CDR3 coding DNA: TGTGCCAGCTCACCATTCCGGGCAGACATGAACACTGAAGCTTTCTTT.

This clone was counted between two and nine times. The gene calls are TRBV6-4 and TRBJ2-6; D not resolved. V lost 0 bases to trimming and J lost 4 bases, with 4 bases between them. From germline, CDR1 is MRHNA and CDR2 SNTAGT. This CDR3 is built from 14 residues. The CDR3 sequence is CASSDSPGANVLTF. CDR3 in DNA: TGTGCCAGCAGTGACTCGCCGGGGGCCAACGTCCTGACTTTC.

V and J are TRBV6-1 and TRBJ1-2; no clear D. The V end was cut by 5 bases, the J end by 4 bases, with 11 bases between. Germline CDR1 MNHNS, CDR2 SASEGT. This CDR3 contains 13 residues. The CDR3 nucleotides read TGTGCCAGCAGTTCGCAGACTGCCTATGGCTACACCTTC. Encoded protein: CASSSQTAYGYTF.

Here the CDR3 reads CASSPTPPHEQFF. The CDR3 region has the DNA TGTGCCAGCAGTCCTACCCCTCCCCATGAGCAGTTCTTC. This chain links TRBV6-1 with TRBJ2-1; D gene unclear. Germline CDR1 is MNHNS and CDR2 is SASEGT. Deletions cut 5 bases from V and 8 bases from J, with 13 bases between. The CDR3 is 13 residues long.

V usage is TRBV9 and J usage is TRBJ2-2; D is ambiguous. Germline CDR1 reads SGDLS; CDR2 reads YYNGEE. V was pared by 4 bases and J by 0 bases, with 10 bases between. There are 15 residues in the CDR3. This CDR3 reads CASSLKGPNTGELFF. CDR3 in DNA: TGTGCCAGCAGCCTCAAGGGCCCGAACACCGGGGAGCTGTTTTTT.

Only a few counts were recorded for this clone. This chain connects TRBV7-9 to TRBJ2-7, with D possibly being TRBD1 or TRBD2 (6 bases each). This CDR3 contains 16 residues. V was pared by 2 bases and J by 0 bases, with 14 bases between. Germline CDR1 SEHNR, CDR2 FQNEAQ (reference sequence). The CDR3 sequence is CASSLSGGPGSYEQYF. CDR3 nucleotides: TGTGCCAGCAGCTTATCTGGGGGGCCGGGCTCCTACGAGCAGTACTTC.

The CDR3 sequence: CASSQEFSGRGSGNTIYF. The CDR3, as DNA: TGCGCCAGCAGCCAAGAGTTTAGCGGCAGGGGCTCTGGAAACACCATATATTTT. The V gene is TRBV4-1, the J gene TRBJ1-3; possible D gene TRBD1, 6 bases. The length of the CDR3 is 18 residues. The germline V and J ends were trimmed by 0 bases and 0 bases, with 15 bases remaining between them. Germline assignment: CDR1 MGHRA and CDR2 YSYEKL.

V is TRBV28 and J is TRBJ1-3, with 7 bases fitting TRBD1. Germline lookup yields CDR1 MDHEN and CDR2 SYDVKM. Trimming took 4 bases from V and 1 from J; bases not matched to a gene: 13. This CDR3 comprises 18 residues. The CDR3 sequence is CASSSITRGRRSGNTIYF. CDR3 sequence (DNA): TGTGCCAGCAGTTCGATTACGAGGGGGCGAAGATCTGGAAACACCATATATTTT.

This sequence joins TRBV6-5 and TRBJ2-7, with 7 bases identical to TRBD2. CDR1 is MNHEY, CDR2 SVGAGI, per germline. CDR3 length: 12 residues. After removal of 8 bases from V and 2 bases from J, the junction contained 3 bases not matched to a gene. CDR3 protein: CASGRDPYEQYF. CDR3 in DNA: TGTGCCAGCGGGAGGGACCCCTACGAGCAGTACTTC.

The chain joins TRBV29-1 to TRBJ1-1, with D uncertain. V was cut by 4 bases and J by 2 bases, with 14 bases left in between. Germline assignment: CDR1 SQVTM and CDR2 ANQGSEA. The CDR3 runs 14 residues. The CDR3 protein is CSVGKPTANTEAFF. As DNA, the CDR3 is TGCAGCGTTGGAAAGCCTACAGCAAACACTGAAGCTTTCTTT.

The DNA for the CDR3 is TGCGCCAGCATGTCAGGGCATATTCAAGAGACCCAGTACTTC. Its translation: CASMSGHIQETQYF. This chain joins TRBV10-1 and TRBJ2-5; D perhaps matches TRBD1 (5 bases). The V gene's germline CDR1 is WNHNN and CDR2 SYGVQD (reference sequence). Trimming took off 7 bases at V and 2 bases at J, with 14 bases between the two ends. The CDR3 extends over 14 amino acids.

A single count supports this clone. The V call is TRBV12-5, the J call TRBJ2-7, with D perhaps TRBD1 or TRBD2 (5 bases each). The CDR3 runs to 21 residues. Trimming shortened V by 2 bases and J by 0 bases, and 29 bases separated the two germline ends. CDR1 and CDR2 from the germline V gene are LGHNT and FRNRAP. The CDR3 bases are TGTGCTAGTGGTTTGTGGGGCAGAAGGTATATTGGCGTTGGGAGCTCCTACGAGCAGTACTTC. It encodes CASGLWGRRYIGVGSSYEQYF.

The rearrangement links TRBV5-6 to TRBJ2-7; D tentatively fits TRBD1 or TRBD2 (5 bases each). V was trimmed by 4 bases and J by 3 bases, leaving 11 bases between them. Germline V CDR1 and CDR2: SGHDT, YYEEEE. This CDR3 has 13 amino acids. CDR3 DNA: TGTGCCAGCAGCCCGGGACGGAGCTACGAGCAGTACTTC. This sequence encodes CASSPGRSYEQYF.

V gene TRBV29-1 combines with J gene TRBJ1-1; 10 bases line up with TRBD1. V shed 7 bases, J shed 4 bases, and the junction held 24 bases outside the gene matches. CDR3 length equals 19 residues. CDR1 and CDR2 from the germline V gene are SQVTM and ANQGSEA. The chain's CDR3 is CSAPDTDRGKGERSTEAFF. CDR3 coding DNA: TGCAGCGCACCCGATACGGACAGGGGGAAGGGGGAGCGGAGCACTGAAGCTTTCTTT.

In this sample, this clone turned up once. CDR3 sequence reads: CASSAPWTSGRAVGSDEQYF. DNA for the CDR3: TGTGCCAGCAGCGCCCCTTGGACTAGCGGCCGGGCAGTTGGGTCTGACGAGCAGTACTTC. The chain couples TRBV7-8 to TRBJ2-7; TRBD2 matches 10 bases. With V trimmed by 5 bases and J by 5 bases, 24 bases remained unmatched. This CDR3 region has 20 residues. Germline values: CDR1 SGHVS, CDR2 FQNEAQ.

The V and J genes are TRBV6-5 and TRBJ2-3, with a tentative D call TRBD2 (6 bases). Per the germline V gene, CDR1 is MNHEY and CDR2 is SVGAGI. With 5 bases removed from V and 2 bases from J, the gap between germline ends came to 14 bases. This CDR3 spans 15 amino acids. CDR3 protein: CASSGGRTTTDTQYF. Written as DNA, the CDR3 is TGTGCCAGCAGTGGTGGGCGGACTACCACAGATACGCAGTATTTT.

This chain connects TRBV2 to TRBJ1-1; possible D gene TRBD1, 5 bases. CDR3 length: 16 amino acids. Deletions cut 0 bases from V and 0 bases from J, with 11 bases between. Germline lookup yields CDR1 SNHLY and CDR2 FYNNEI. This CDR3 is CASSEAWDGMNTEAFF. CDR3 coding DNA: TGTGCCAGCAGTGAAGCCTGGGACGGCATGAACACTGAAGCTTTCTTT.

The rearrangement links TRBV16 to TRBJ2-7, with a tentative D call TRBD1 (5 bases). The germline gives CDR1 KGHSY, CDR2 FQNENV. The CDR3 runs 16 residues. The V end lost 3 bases, the J end lost 2 bases, and 17 bases lay between the germline ends. The CDR3 protein is CASSQGKGRAPYEQYF. CDR3 nucleotides: TGTGCCAGCAGCCAGGGGAAGGGCAGGGCCCCCTACGAGCAGTACTTC.

The V and J genes are TRBV7-9 and TRBJ2-3; D is possibly TRBD2 (6 bases). The CDR3 extends over 19 amino acids. Germline CDR1 reads SEHNR; CDR2 reads FQNEAQ (reference sequence). Between the trimmed V and J ends, which lost 1 base and 0 bases, there was a span of 20 bases. The CDR3 nucleotides read TGTGCCAGCAGCTTAGATCAGGACTATAGAGCGTCTAGCACAGATACGCAGTATTTT. Translation: CASSLDQDYRASSTDTQYF.

The sample holds a few counts of this clone. This chain uses TRBV10-1 with TRBJ2-7, with 11 bases lining up with TRBD1. The V gene's germline CDR1 is WNHNN and CDR2 SYGVQD (reference sequence). V trimming: 4 bases; J trimming: 5 bases; junction bases outside the gene matches: 7. This CDR3 spans 15 amino acids. The CDR3: CASSASGTGGDEQYF. The CDR3 DNA sequence: TGCGCCAGCAGTGCCTCCGGGACAGGGGGAGACGAGCAGTACTTC.

The table lists this clone with a count of one. The chain links TRBV4-1 to TRBJ2-1, with 9 positions matching TRBD2. The junction had 3 bases not matched to a gene; V was cut back by 3 bases and J by 6 bases. The CDR3 length is 14 residues. Per the germline V gene, CDR1 is MGHRA and CDR2 is YSYEKL. CDR3: CASSQPTSGNEQFF. CDR3 DNA: TGCGCCAGCAGCCAGCCGACTAGCGGCAATGAGCAGTTCTTC.

The chain links TRBV7-9 to TRBJ2-5, with D tentatively TRBD1 or TRBD2 (5 bases each). V was shortened by 2 bases and J by 5 bases, with 24 bases between the two germline ends. Germline-derived CDR1 and CDR2 are SEHNR and FQNEAQ (reference sequence). The CDR3 totals 18 residues. CDR3 residues: CASSLPVWGRVRGETQYF. DNA of the CDR3: TGTGCCAGCAGCTTACCGGTGTGGGGCAGAGTTCGAGGGGAGACCCAGTACTTC.

This chain joins TRBV9 and TRBJ2-3; the D gene is possibly TRBD2 (7 bases). The V end lost 1 base, the J end lost 0 bases, and 12 bases lay between the germline ends. Germline CDR1 and CDR2: SGDLS and YYNGEE. The CDR3 is made up of 16 amino acids. The CDR3 protein is CASSVWAGASTDTQYF. In DNA, the CDR3 is TGTGCCAGCAGCGTATGGGCGGGGGCTAGCACAGATACGCAGTATTTT.

This clone was seen more than once but under ten times. The J gene is TRBJ2-7, the V gene TRBV2; D perhaps matches TRBD2 (6 bases). Germline assignment: CDR1 SNHLY and CDR2 FYNNEI. V lost 8 bases and J lost 1, with 9 bases in between. This CDR3 is built from 12 residues. CDR3 in DNA: TGTGCCAGCGTCGGGGGATCCTACGAGCAGTACTTC. Its protein is CASVGGSYEQYF.

The chain combines TRBV7-9 with TRBJ2-7; possible D gene TRBD2, 6 bases. V was clipped by 2 bases and J by 2 bases, with 13 bases between them. The CDR3 consists of 15 residues. The germline gives CDR1 SEHNR, CDR2 FQNEAQ (reference sequence). The CDR3 here is CASSLSRWTTYEQYF. CDR3 DNA: TGTGCCAGCAGCTTAAGTAGGTGGACTACCTACGAGCAGTACTTC.

V usage is TRBV2 and J usage is TRBJ2-7; D uncertain. Trimming took 7 bases from V and 3 from J, leaving 7 bases between them. This CDR3 region has 11 residues. In germline, CDR1 is SNHLY, CDR2 FYNNEI. The CDR3 reads CASKPGYEQYF. Written as DNA, the CDR3 is TGTGCCAGCAAACCCGGCTACGAGCAGTACTTC.

The V and J genes are TRBV4-1 and TRBJ1-4, with 9 bases matching TRBD1. The V segment lost 0 bases and the J segment 6 bases; nucleotides outside the gene matches: 5. Germline loops: CDR1 MGHRA, CDR2 YSYEKL. There are 16 residues in the CDR3. The CDR3 coding sequence is TGCGCCAGCAGCCAAGATACGGGACAGGGCGATGAAAAACTGTTTTTT. It translates to CASSQDTGQGDEKLFF.